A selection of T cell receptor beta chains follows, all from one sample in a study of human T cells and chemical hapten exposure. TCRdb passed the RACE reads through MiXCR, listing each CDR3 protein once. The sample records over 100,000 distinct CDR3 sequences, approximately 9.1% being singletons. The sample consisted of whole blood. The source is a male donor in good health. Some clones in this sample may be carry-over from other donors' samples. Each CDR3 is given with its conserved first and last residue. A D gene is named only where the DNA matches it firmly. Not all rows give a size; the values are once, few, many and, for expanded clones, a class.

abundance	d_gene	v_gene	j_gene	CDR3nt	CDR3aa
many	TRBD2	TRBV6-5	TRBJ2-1	TGTGCCAGCAGTGAAAATAGCGGGGGGGCACATGAGCAGTTCTTC	CASSENSGGAHEQFF
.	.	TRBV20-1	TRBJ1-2	TGCAGTGCCCATCCCCCGGGATCCTATGGCTACACCTTC	CSAHPPGSYGYTF
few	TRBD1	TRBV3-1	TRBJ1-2	TGTGCCAGCAGCCAAACAGGGGCGAAGGATGGCTACACCTTC	CASSQTGAKDGYTF
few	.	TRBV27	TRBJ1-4	TGTGCCAGCAGACCTGGGGGGGAGGCGGCTAATGAAAAACTGTTTTTT	CASRPGGEAANEKLFF
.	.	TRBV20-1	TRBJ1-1	TGCAGTGCTAGAGATCCGAAACAGCCTAACACTGAAGCTTTCTTT	CSARDPKQPNTEAFF
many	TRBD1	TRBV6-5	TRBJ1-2	TGTGCCAGCAGTCCGGGACAGGCCTATGGCTACACCTTC	CASSPGQAYGYTF
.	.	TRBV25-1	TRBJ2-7	TGTGCCAGCAGTGAATCGGGGACTTCCTACGAGCAGTACTTC	CASSESGTSYEQYF
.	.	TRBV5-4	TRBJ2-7	TGTGCCAGCAGCTTGGGCGGGACGGACGCCTACGAGCAGTACTTC	CASSLGGTDAYEQYF
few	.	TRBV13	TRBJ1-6	TGTGCCAGCCGGGAAAAATATGATAATTCACCCCTCCACTTT	CASREKYDNSPLHF
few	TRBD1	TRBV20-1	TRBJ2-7	TGCAGTGCTAGAATGTGGGACAGTTTTAACTACGAGCAGTACTTC	CSARMWDSFNYEQYF
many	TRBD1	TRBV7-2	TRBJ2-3	TGTGCCAGCAGCTTAGCCGGGACAGGGTTGACAGATACGCAGTATTTT	CASSLAGTGLTDTQYF
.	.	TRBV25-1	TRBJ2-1	TGTGCCAGCAGTGAAGGTCGGAACAATGAGCAGTTCTTC	CASSEGRNNEQFF
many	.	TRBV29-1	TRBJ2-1	TGCAGCGTTGAAGGGTGGCAGATTTACAATGAGCAGTTCTTC	CSVEGWQIYNEQFF
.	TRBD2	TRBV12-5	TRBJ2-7	TGTGCTAGTAGAGGACTAGCGGGAGAAGAGCAGTACTTC	CASRGLAGEEQYF
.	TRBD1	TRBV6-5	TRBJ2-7	TGTGCCAGTTGGAGACAGGGGGCAAATGCCTACGAGCAGTACTTC	CASWRQGANAYEQYF
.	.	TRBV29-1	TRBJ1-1	TGCAGCGCGATGGGCCCCGGAGCTTTCTTT	CSAMGPGAFF
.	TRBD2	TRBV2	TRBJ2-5	TGTGCCAGCAGACCTAGCGGCCTAAAGGAGACCCAGTACTTC	CASRPSGLKETQYF
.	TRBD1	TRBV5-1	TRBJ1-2	TGCGCCAGCAGCTTCTCTCCAGGGACAGGGTTTGGCTACACCTTC	CASSFSPGTGFGYTF
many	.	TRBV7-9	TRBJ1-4	TGTGCCAGCAGCTTATCCGAAAAACTGTTTTTT	CASSLSEKLFF
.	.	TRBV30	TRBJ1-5	TGTGCCTGGAGTGTTGGGGGCGCTTATAGCAATCAGCCCCAGCATTTT	CAWSVGGAYSNQPQHF
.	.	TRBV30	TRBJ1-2	TGTGCCTGGAGTTACGACAATTCCGGCTACACCTTC	CAWSYDNSGYTF
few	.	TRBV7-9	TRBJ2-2	TGTGCCAGCGCAGTCCCAACCGGGGAGCTGTTTTTT	CASAVPTGELFF
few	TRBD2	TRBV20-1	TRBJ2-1	TGCAGTGCCCCAGGACTAGCGGGAGCGGACAATGAGCAGTTCTTC	CSAPGLAGADNEQFF
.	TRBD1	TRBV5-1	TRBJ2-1	TGCGCCAGCAGCTTGGCAGGGGGTCCTTCCGATGAGCAGTTCTTC	CASSLAGGPSDEQFF
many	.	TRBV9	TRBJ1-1	TGTGCCAGCAGCGTAGCTATGGCAGGGGCGGTGAACACTGAAGCTTTCTTT	CASSVAMAGAVNTEAFF
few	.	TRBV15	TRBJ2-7	TGTGCCACCAGCAGATCGCTGGGGGCGAGCGAGCAGTACTTC	CATSRSLGASEQYF
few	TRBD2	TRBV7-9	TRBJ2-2	TGTGCCAGCAGCCCCAGCAGGGAGGGTGCCGGGGAGCTGTTTTTT	CASSPSREGAGELFF
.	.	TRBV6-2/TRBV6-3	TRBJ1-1	TGTGCCAGCAGTTACTCGCCTGGGGGAACTGAAGCTTTCTTT	CASSYSPGGTEAFF
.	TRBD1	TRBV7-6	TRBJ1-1	TGTGCCAGCAGCTTGGGACAGGGTACTGAAGCTTTCTTT	CASSLGQGTEAFF
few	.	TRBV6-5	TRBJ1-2	TGTGCCAGCAAGGGGGGCGGTGGCTACACCTTC	CASKGGGGYTF
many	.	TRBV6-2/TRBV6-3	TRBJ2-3	TGTGCCAGCAGTTACGGTATAGGGACGGATACGCAGTATTTT	CASSYGIGTDTQYF
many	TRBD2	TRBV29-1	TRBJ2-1	TGCAGCGTTGTGGCGACTAGCGGGGGAAAGGGATACAATGAGCAGTTCTTC	CSVVATSGGKGYNEQFF
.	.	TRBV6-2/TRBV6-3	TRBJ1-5	TGTGCCAGCAGTTATTCAGGGACGCGGCAGCCCCAGCATTTT	CASSYSGTRQPQHF
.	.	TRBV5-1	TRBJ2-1	TGCGCCAGCAGCTTAGGACAGACCCACAATGAGCAGTTCTTC	CASSLGQTHNEQFF
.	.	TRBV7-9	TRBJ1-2	TGTGCCAGCAGCTTCCCACCACAGGAGACCTATGGCTACACCTTC	CASSFPPQETYGYTF
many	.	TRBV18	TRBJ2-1	TGTGCCAGCTCACCCCTTCTATACAATGAGCAGTTCTTC	CASSPLLYNEQFF
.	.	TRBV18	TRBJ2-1	TGTGCCAGCTCACCTGGGACAGGATGGACTAGCCATATCCTCTACAATGAGCAGTTCTTC	CASSPGTGWTSHILYNEQFF
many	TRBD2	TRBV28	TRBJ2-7	TGTGCCAGCAGTCTTACCGGGACTAACCCCTACGAGCAGTACTTC	CASSLTGTNPYEQYF
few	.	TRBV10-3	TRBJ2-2	TGTGCCATCAGTGGATCCGACAGCTCGAACACCGGGGAGCTGTTTTTT	CAISGSDSSNTGELFF
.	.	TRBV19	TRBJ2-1	TGTGCCAGTAAGGGGACGGGAGCGAGGAATGAGCAGTTCTTC	CASKGTGARNEQFF
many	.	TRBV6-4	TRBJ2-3	TGTGCCAGCAGTGACTCACTGGGGAGCACAGATACGCAGTATTTT	CASSDSLGSTDTQYF
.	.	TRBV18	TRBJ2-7	TGTGCCAGCTCACCAAGAGGGATCGACGAGCAGTACTTC	CASSPRGIDEQYF
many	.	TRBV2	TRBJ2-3	TGTGCCAGGGCCCGGGGGACAACTAGCACAGATACGCAGTATTTT	CARARGTTSTDTQYF
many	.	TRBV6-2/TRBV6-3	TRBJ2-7	TGTGCCAGCAGTTACTCGGGTGTCTACGAGCAGTACTTC	CASSYSGVYEQYF
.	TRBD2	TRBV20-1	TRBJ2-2	TGCAGTGCTAGAGTGGGGGGGAGGTACACCGGGGAGCTGTTTTTT	CSARVGGRYTGELFF
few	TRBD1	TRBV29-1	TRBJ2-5	TGCAGCGCCAGACAGGGGTTACAAGAGACCCAGTACTTC	CSARQGLQETQYF
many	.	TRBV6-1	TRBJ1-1	TGTGCCAGCAGTGACCAGGACAGAAAGAAAGCTTTCTTT	CASSDQDRKKAFF
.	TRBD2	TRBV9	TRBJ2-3	TGTGCCAGCAGCGTATCTGCGGGAGGGAGCACAGATACGCAGTATTTT	CASSVSAGGSTDTQYF
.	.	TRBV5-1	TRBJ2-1	TGCGCCAGCAGCTTGGAACAGGGAATTACTTACAATGAGCAGTTCTTC	CASSLEQGITYNEQFF
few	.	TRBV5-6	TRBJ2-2	TGTGCCAGCAGCCCCGACGGACAGACGAACACCGGGGAGCTGTTTTTT	CASSPDGQTNTGELFF
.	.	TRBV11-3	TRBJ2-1	TGTGCCAGCAGCGCCTCATACAATGAGCAGTTCTTC	CASSASYNEQFF
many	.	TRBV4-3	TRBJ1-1	TGCGCCAGCAGCCAAGAAAGGGGACTGATGTTAGGAGGGTTCTTT	CASSQERGLMLGGFF
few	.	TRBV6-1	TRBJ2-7	TGTGCCAGCAGTGAAGTGGACAGTTCTACCTACGAGCAGTACTTC	CASSEVDSSTYEQYF
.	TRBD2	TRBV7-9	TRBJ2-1	TGTGCCAGCAGCTCGCCTGGGCCTAGCGGGTCGAGCTCCTACAATGAGCAGTTCTTC	CASSSPGPSGSSSYNEQFF